A selection of T cell receptor beta chains follows, all from one sample in a study of T cells in Graves' hyperthyroidism and ophthalmopathy. TCRdb analysed the multiplex PCR reads with MiXCR anew, one entry per CDR3 protein. The table lists hundreds of thousands of distinct CDR3 sequences, 14% to 15% of them singletons. Sequenced sample: blood. The receptors originated from a man younger than 30 with Graves' ophthalmopathy. Both conserved end residues are part of each CDR3. Each record gives: V gene, clone size, J gene, D gene, CDR3 DNA, CDR3 protein. D genes are given only for firm matches. Clone size is not always given. Where it is, it says once, few, many or a class for expanded clones.

V: TRBV12-3/TRBV12-4; size: -; J: TRBJ2-7; D: TRBD2; DNA: TGTGTCAGCAGTTTCGCTAGCGGGGTCTCCTACGAGCAGTACTTC; CDR3: CVSSFASGVSYEQYF
V: TRBV6-1; size: many; J: TRBJ2-7; D: -; DNA: TGTGCCAGCAGTGAACTCGAAGAGGTCGGCGAGCAGTACTTC; CDR3: CASSELEEVGEQYF
V: TRBV5-1; size: -; J: TRBJ2-7; D: TRBD2; DNA: TGCGCCTGCAAACCGGGACTAGCAGTCGAGCAGTACTTC; CDR3: CACKPGLAVEQYF
V: TRBV11-2; size: many; J: TRBJ1-1; D: -; DNA: TGTGCCAGCAGCTACCAGGACGGATACCGGACTGAAGCTTTCTTT; CDR3: CASSYQDGYRTEAFF
V: TRBV27; size: many; J: TRBJ1-2; D: -; DNA: TGTGCCAGCAGTCGGGGCTTTTATGGCTACACCTTC; CDR3: CASSRGFYGYTF
V: TRBV30; size: once; J: TRBJ2-7; D: -; DNA: TGTGCCTGGAGTGAGGGGGACTTATCCATCGGGGAGCAGTACTTC; CDR3: CAWSEGDLSIGEQYF
V: TRBV9; size: many; J: TRBJ2-1; D: TRBD2; DNA: TGTGCCAGCAGCCCCGCTAGCGGGGGTTACAATGAGCAGTTCTTC; CDR3: CASSPASGGYNEQFF
V: TRBV10-2; size: many; J: TRBJ1-2; D: -; DNA: TGCGCCAGCAGTGAGACAGTATTTCCTAACTATGGCTACACCTTC; CDR3: CASSETVFPNYGYTF
V: TRBV7-9; size: few; J: TRBJ2-1; D: TRBD2; DNA: TGTGCCGCTTATAGCGGGAAGGTCAATGAGCAGTTCTTC; CDR3: CAAYSGKVNEQFF
V: TRBV4-1; size: many; J: TRBJ2-7; D: TRBD2; DNA: TGCGCCAGCAGCCAAGATGGAGGCGGGGGGCGCGAGCAGTACTTC; CDR3: CASSQDGGGGREQYF
V: TRBV10-1; size: many; J: TRBJ1-1; D: -; DNA: TGCGCCAGCAGTGAGGGGTCTGGCCTCTCCAGCACTGAAGCTTTCTTT; CDR3: CASSEGSGLSSTEAFF
V: TRBV18; size: many; J: TRBJ1-5; D: -; DNA: TGTGCCAGCTCACCACCGGACGGGGGTGGTCAGCCCCAGCATTTT; CDR3: CASSPPDGGGQPQHF
V: TRBV12-3/TRBV12-4; size: many; J: TRBJ2-1; D: -; DNA: TGTGCCAGCAGTTTAGGTAGCGGCGATTACAATGAGCAGTTCTTC; CDR3: CASSLGSGDYNEQFF
V: TRBV7-2; size: many; J: TRBJ1-4; D: -; DNA: TGTGCCAGCAGCGTCGGGGGTTCTAATGAAAAACTGTTTTTT; CDR3: CASSVGGSNEKLFF
V: TRBV6-1; size: many; J: TRBJ2-7; D: -; DNA: TGTGCCAGCAGGGACGCGACAGTACCTTCCTACGAGCAGTACTTC; CDR3: CASRDATVPSYEQYF
V: TRBV10-2; size: -; J: TRBJ2-5; D: -; DNA: TGCGCCAGCAGTGAGTCGGTTTCGACCCAAGAGACCCAGTACTTC; CDR3: CASSESVSTQETQYF
V: TRBV4-1; size: many; J: TRBJ2-3; D: TRBD1; DNA: TGCGCCAGCAGCCACCCCCGGACAGGGATGGGCGCAGATACGCAGTATTTT; CDR3: CASSHPRTGMGADTQYF
V: TRBV20-1; size: -; J: TRBJ2-2; D: TRBD1; DNA: TGCAGTGCTAGTGGGGGACAGGGCGGAACCGGGGAGCTGTTTTTT; CDR3: CSASGGQGGTGELFF
V: TRBV6-5; size: many; J: TRBJ2-5; D: -; DNA: TGTGCCAGCACCCGGGTTGCGGGTGGGGTTGAGACCCAGTACTTC; CDR3: CASTRVAGGVETQYF
V: TRBV12-3/TRBV12-4; size: many; J: TRBJ1-2; D: TRBD1; DNA: TGTGCCAGCAGTTTAGACAGGGGGCTCGGCTACACCTTC; CDR3: CASSLDRGLGYTF
V: TRBV6-5; size: many; J: TRBJ2-7; D: TRBD2; DNA: TGTGCCAGCAGTTACTCCGCGGGAGATCGGTACGAGCAGTACTTC; CDR3: CASSYSAGDRYEQYF
V: TRBV7-9; size: many; J: TRBJ2-7; D: TRBD1; DNA: TGTGCCAGCAGCCGACCGGACAGGCCCTACGAGCAGTACTTC; CDR3: CASSRPDRPYEQYF
V: TRBV4-1; size: -; J: TRBJ2-6; D: -; DNA: TGCGCCAGCAGCCAAGCAGGGGCTGGGGCCAACGTCCTGACTTTC; CDR3: CASSQAGAGANVLTF
V: TRBV28; size: many; J: TRBJ2-1; D: TRBD2; DNA: TGTGCCAGCAGTTCAGGACTAGCGGGAGCACGGCAGTTCTTC; CDR3: CASSSGLAGARQFF